The 30 T cell receptor beta chains listed next were all sequenced from one sample in a study of prognosis after radiotherapy for stage I lung cancer. Genomic DNA served as the source from which two-round multiplex PCR generated TCR beta CDR3 amplicons. First-round PCR employed TRBV- and TRBJ-specific primers for each gene. In TCRdb, the multiplex PCR reads were re-called with MiXCR into one record per CDR3 protein. The data show some 17,000 distinct CDR3 sequences, 25% to 35% seen once. The sequenced sample was PBMCs, obtained before or after stereotactic body radiation therapy (not recorded which). The receptors originated from a donor aged 50 or older with non-small cell lung cancer.

The rearrangement uses TRBV19 and TRBJ2-7, with D possibly being TRBD1 or TRBD2 (5 bases each). This CDR3 has 13 residues. V was pared by 4 bases and J by 5 bases, with 12 bases between. Per germline, CDR1 LNHDA and CDR2 SQIVND (reference sequence). The chain's CDR3 is CASSRDQGDEQYF. The CDR3 DNA reads TGTGCCAGTAGTAGGGATCAGGGAGACGAGCAGTACTTC.

The chain carries TRBV19 and TRBJ2-7; possibly TRBD2 for D (6 bases). This CDR3 has 14 residues. Between the trimmed V and J ends, which lost 10 bases and 5 bases, there was a span of 21 bases. Looked up from germline, CDR1 is LNHDA and CDR2 is SQIVND (reference sequence). CDR3 in amino acids: CAISPIGSRDEQYF. The CDR3 DNA sequence: TGTGCCATCTCCCCCATCGGGAGTAGAGACGAGCAGTACTTC.

Remarks on this clonotype: This may stem from a read error, because a much larger clone lies one nucleotide away. V usage is TRBV18 and J usage is TRBJ2-5, with 7 bases aligning to TRBD1. The CDR3 consists of 14 residues. Per germline, CDR1 KGHSH and CDR2 LQKENI. J lost 9 bases, V lost 0 bases, and 7 bases had no gene match. CDR3 in amino acids: CASSPPNGRGSQYF. The CDR3 coding sequence is TGTGCCAGCTCACCACCGAATGGCAGGGGGTCCCAGTACTTC.

By its share, this clonotype is medium-sized. The chain joins TRBV30 to TRBJ1-2; no reliable D call. The length of the CDR3 is 11 residues. Trimming stripped 5 bases from V and 6 bases from J, with 10 bases between. CDR1 and CDR2 (germline): GTSNPN, SVGIG (reference sequence). CDR3 loop: CAWWGRNGYTF. DNA of the CDR3: TGTGCCTGGTGGGGTCGCAATGGCTACACCTTC.

This clonotype was found many times. The V and J genes are TRBV5-5 and TRBJ2-5; 7 bases map to TRBD2. This CDR3 has 14 amino acids. Per germline, CDR1 SGHKS and CDR2 YYEKEE (reference sequence). Trimming at V came to 4 bases and at J to 5 bases, leaving 8 bases not matched to a gene. In DNA, the CDR3 is TGTGCCAGCAGCGCGGCGGGAGCCTGGGAGACCCAGTACTTC. Translated, it gives CASSAAGAWETQYF.

This clonotype was detected ten times or more. The chain links TRBV7-8 to TRBJ2-3; D ambiguous. Germline CDR1 SGHVS, CDR2 FQNEAQ. The CDR3 consists of 14 residues. V was cut by 3 bases and J by 1 base, with 8 bases left in between. The CDR3 is CASSFLRGTDTQYF. The CDR3, as DNA: TGTGCCAGCAGCTTTTTAAGGGGCACAGATACGCAGTATTTT.

This clonotype was seen at least ten times. The chain uses TRBV6-1 and TRBJ1-3, with a weak D call TRBD1 (5 bases). Germline V gene lookup returns CDR1 MNHNS and CDR2 SASEGT. V was cut by 5 bases and J by 0 bases, with 11 bases left in between. The CDR3 length is 15 residues. Written as DNA, the CDR3 is TGTGCCAGCAGTCGGGACGGCTCCTCTGGAAACACCATATATTTT. Its translation: CASSRDGSSGNTIYF.

In its sample, this clonotype was seen many times. V gene TRBV19 combines with J gene TRBJ2-5; D uncertain. V lost 8 bases to trimming and J lost 1 base, with 11 bases between them. CDR3 length equals 13 residues. The germline gives CDR1 LNHDA, CDR2 SQIVND (reference sequence). CDR3 DNA sequence: TGTGCCAGTTCTGAGCGCCTCCAAGAGACCCAGTACTTC. The encoded protein is CASSERLQETQYF.

This clonotype was recorded once. Since a much larger clone is just one base distant, this may be a read error. The rearrangement links TRBV2 to TRBJ1-2; perhaps TRBD1 as D (6 bases). In germline, CDR1 is SNHLY, CDR2 FYNNEI. This CDR3 spans 14 amino acids. The V end was cut by 6 bases, the J end by 7 bases, with 18 bases between. The DNA of the CDR3 is TGTGCCAGCAGCGGAAGTCAACAGGGATCTGGCTACACCTTC. Protein sequence: CASSGSQQGSGYTF.

This clonotype was detected many times. V is TRBV14 and J is TRBJ2-7, with D unclear. This CDR3 has 15 residues. V lost 4 bases to trimming and J lost 2 bases, with 15 bases between them. Germline V lookup: CDR1 SGHDN, CDR2 FVKESK. CDR3 DNA: TGTGCCAGCAGCCCCGGTCTGGAGAGTACCTACGAGCAGTACTTC. This translates into CASSPGLESTYEQYF.

The chain combines TRBV6-1 with TRBJ2-7; D possibly corresponds to TRBD2 (5 bases). V shed 6 bases and J shed 7 bases, with 16 bases lying between them. The CDR3 length is 13 residues. Germline loops: CDR1 MNHNS, CDR2 SASEGT. CDR3 sequence (DNA): TGTGCCAGCAGGGAACCCCGGGGAGAAGAGCAGTACTTC. Its protein product is CASREPRGEEQYF.

Concerning this clonotype: One base away lies a much larger clone, so this may be a sequencing read error. The chain has TRBV11-2 and TRBJ2-5, with D possibly TRBD2 on 5 matching bases. The germline gives CDR1 SGHAT, CDR2 FQNNGV. The CDR3 contains 11 residues. CDR3 sequence (DNA): TGTGCCATCAGCTTAGCGGAGACCCAGTACTTC. This sequence encodes CAISLAETQYF.

In its sample, this clonotype was seen many times. The chain recombines TRBV2 with TRBJ1-6, with TRBD1 as a possible D gene (5 bases). The CDR3 contains 17 residues. V was pared by 10 bases and J by 0 bases, with 19 bases between. Germline CDR1 reads SNHLY; CDR2 reads FYNNEI. The DNA of the CDR3 is TGTGCCACCCGACCTGACAGCCTGAGCTCCTATAATTCACCCCTCCACTTT. Encoded protein: CATRPDSLSSYNSPLHF.

This clonotype was observed at least ten times. The V call is TRBV7-2, the J call TRBJ1-2; 8 bases are a match to TRBD1. CDR3 length: 14 residues. Germline V gene sequence: CDR1 SGHTA, CDR2 FQGNSA. Trimming removed 6 bases from V and 1 base from J; junction bases left unmatched: 4. The CDR3 coding sequence is TGTGCCAGCAGTCCCGACAGGGGTAACTATGGCTACACCTTC. It codes for CASSPDRGNYGYTF.

The table lists this clonotype with many counts. The gene calls are TRBV7-9 and TRBJ2-6; 9 bases map to TRBD1. CDR1 SEHNR and CDR2 FQNEAQ come from the germline V gene (reference sequence). The CDR3 has 18 amino acids. Trimming at V came to 5 bases and at J to 3 bases, leaving 11 bases not matched to a gene. CDR3 sequence reads: CASSRRDREAGGANVLTF. As DNA, the CDR3 is TGTGCCAGCAGCCGGCGGGACAGGGAGGCCGGTGGGGCCAACGTCCTGACTTTC.

As to this clonotype: A clone one base away is much larger, so this may be a read error. The J gene is TRBJ1-1, the V gene TRBV29-1; D gene ambiguous. CDR1 is SQVTM, CDR2 ANQGSEA, per germline. This CDR3 region has 14 residues. V lost 2 bases to trimming and J lost 4 bases, with 14 bases between them. The CDR3 here is CSVEREGFGTEAFF. In nucleotides, the CDR3 is TGCAGCGTTGAAAGGGAGGGTTTTGGCACTGAAGCTTTCTTT.

This clonotype has ten or more counts. This chain links TRBV7-2 with TRBJ2-7; TRBD2 matches 10 bases. V shed 5 bases, J shed 2 bases, and the junction held 6 bases outside the gene matches. CDR1 SGHTA and CDR2 FQGNSA come from the germline V gene. This CDR3 has 15 residues. CDR3 amino acids: CASSRGLASTYEQYF. CDR3 DNA sequence: TGTGCCAGCAGCCGGGGACTAGCGTCTACCTACGAGCAGTACTTC.

This clonotype is deemed medium-sized. This chain uses TRBV19 with TRBJ2-1; TRBD2 matches at 10 bases. In germline, CDR1 is LNHDA, CDR2 SQIVND (reference sequence). This CDR3 is 17 amino acids long. Trimming removed 1 base from V and 8 bases from J; junction bases left unmatched: 11. As DNA, the CDR3 is TGTGCCAGTAGTATAGTCGTCGGAAGCGGGAGGGCTTATGAGCAGTTCTTC. It yields the protein CASSIVVGSGRAYEQFF. Looking up the rest from reference TRBV19 and TRBJ2-1 gives the full variable domain: DGGITQSPKYLFRKEGQNVTLSCEQNLNHDAMYWYRQDPGQGLRLIYYSQIVNDFQKGDIAEGYSVSREKKESFPLTVTSAQKNPTAFYLCASSIVVGSGRAYEQFFGPGTRLTVL.

This clonotype was picked up many times. The J gene is TRBJ2-1, the V gene TRBV5-6; 10 nucleotides line up with TRBD2. The V segment lost 3 bases and the J segment 0 bases; nucleotides outside the gene matches: 6. Germline V lookup: CDR1 SGHDT, CDR2 YYEEEE. The CDR3 runs 17 residues. DNA of the CDR3: TGTGCCAGCAGCTCCACTAGCGGGGTACTCTCCTACAATGAGCAGTTCTTC. It codes for CASSSTSGVLSYNEQFF.

This clonotype was recorded at least ten times. The chain employs TRBV7-8 and TRBJ2-7; D remains ambiguous. CDR1 and CDR2 (germline): SGHVS, FQNEAQ. Between the trimmed V and J ends, which lost 2 bases and 3 bases, there was a span of 14 bases. The CDR3 is 15 amino acids. CDR3 bases: TGTGCCAGCAGCTTACTTACGAGACCTTACTACGAGCAGTACTTC. Its protein product is CASSLLTRPYYEQYF.

CDR3: CASSPFDSTDKKYF. The CDR3 DNA is TGTGCCAGCAGCCCATTCGACTCCACAGATAAGAAGTATTTT. The rearrangement links TRBV7-3 to TRBJ2-3; D is undetermined. Germline assignment: CDR1 SGHTA and CDR2 FQGTGA. This CDR3 region has 14 residues. V was pared by 5 bases and J by 13 bases, with 22 bases between.

This clonotype occurred many times. The chain links TRBV5-1 to TRBJ2-7; no definite D call. The CDR3 is made up of 11 amino acids. Deletions cut 4 bases from V and 6 bases from J, with 8 bases between. Germline V gene sequence: CDR1 SGHRS, CDR2 YFSETQ. DNA of the CDR3: TGCGCCAGCAGCGGCAGAGGCGAGCAGTACTTC. Protein: CASSGRGEQYF.

This clonotype was seen a single time. No conserved phenylalanine or tryptophan is present at the end of the CDR3, so a read error is the likely explanation. CDR3 coding DNA: TGTGCCAGCAGCTCCATGATAAACAGGGTGCCCAATAAGCAGTTCCTC. It encodes CASSSMINRVPNKQFL. This chain uses TRBV11-2 with TRBJ2-1, with D possibly being TRBD1 (6 bases). This CDR3 comprises 16 residues. The germline CDR1 and CDR2 sequences are SGHAT and FQNNGV.

This clonotype appeared many times. The rearrangement uses TRBV6-5 and TRBJ2-2; 10 bases agree with TRBD2. V shed 4 bases, J shed 6 bases, and the junction held 14 bases outside the gene matches. The germline CDR1 and CDR2 sequences are MNHEY and SVGAGI. This CDR3 spans 18 amino acids. The DNA of the CDR3 is TGTGCCAGCAGTTCCCGGACTAGCGGCCGAACGAGTGCCGGGGAGCTGTTTTTT. It translates to CASSSRTSGRTSAGELFF.

This clonotype has a count of ten or more. This sequence joins TRBV6-1 and TRBJ1-5; D call uncertain. Trimming shortened V by 6 bases and J by 4 bases, and 13 bases separated the two germline ends. Per germline, CDR1 MNHNS and CDR2 SASEGT. This CDR3 has 14 residues. The CDR3 DNA follows: TGTGCCAGCAGACCTCTACCCGGAAATCAGCCCCAGCATTTT. Protein sequence: CASRPLPGNQPQHF.

This clonotype has a count of ten or more. The V gene is TRBV28, the J gene TRBJ1-5; D uncertain. Germline CDR1 reads MDHEN; CDR2 reads SYDVKM. This CDR3 comprises 16 residues. The ends were cut back, 10 bases at V and 0 bases at J, with 19 bases in the middle. This chain's CDR3 is CATGKLGGYSNQPQHF. The CDR3 nucleotides are TGTGCCACAGGAAAATTGGGCGGTTATAGCAATCAGCCCCAGCATTTT.

This clonotype was seen at least ten times. This chain connects TRBV6-1 to TRBJ1-1; D is unclear. Deletions cut 2 bases from V and 0 bases from J, with 16 bases between. The CDR3 runs to 17 residues. CDR1 and CDR2 from the germline V gene are MNHNS and SASEGT. In DNA, the CDR3 is TGTGCCAGCAGTGAATTCCGACGGACTACCCTGAACACTGAAGCTTTCTTT. It encodes CASSEFRRTTLNTEAFF.

This clonotype was observed many times. In DNA form, the CDR3 reads TGTGCCAGCAGCTCTAATACCCCCGGGACTCCCGTACCCATCTACTTC. It yields the protein CASSSNTPGTPVPIYF. This rearrangement joins TRBV12-3 or TRBV12-4 to TRBJ2-5; perhaps TRBD2 as D (6 bases). Trimming took off 6 bases at V and 14 bases at J, with 31 bases between the two ends. The CDR3 spans 16 residues.

This clonotype was recorded many times. This sequence joins TRBV4-1 and TRBJ1-2; 8 bases match TRBD1. Germline CDR1 reads MGHRA; CDR2 reads YSYEKL. The CDR3 consists of 14 residues. J was trimmed by 4 bases and V by 3 bases; bases with no gene match: 4. The CDR3 sequence: CASSHGDRLYGYTF. CDR3 nucleotide sequence: TGCGCCAGCAGCCATGGGGACAGGCTCTATGGCTACACCTTC.

This clonotype was seen at least ten times. This may come from a read error, since a much larger clone is one base off. V gene TRBV7-2 combines with J gene TRBJ1-6, with D uncertain. The length of the CDR3 is 14 residues. CDR1 SGHTA and CDR2 FQGNSA come from the germline V gene. DNA of the CDR3: TGTGCCGGCAGCCCGGTCCCAGGAATTTCACCCCTCCACTTT. Amino acids: CAGSPVPGISPLHF.